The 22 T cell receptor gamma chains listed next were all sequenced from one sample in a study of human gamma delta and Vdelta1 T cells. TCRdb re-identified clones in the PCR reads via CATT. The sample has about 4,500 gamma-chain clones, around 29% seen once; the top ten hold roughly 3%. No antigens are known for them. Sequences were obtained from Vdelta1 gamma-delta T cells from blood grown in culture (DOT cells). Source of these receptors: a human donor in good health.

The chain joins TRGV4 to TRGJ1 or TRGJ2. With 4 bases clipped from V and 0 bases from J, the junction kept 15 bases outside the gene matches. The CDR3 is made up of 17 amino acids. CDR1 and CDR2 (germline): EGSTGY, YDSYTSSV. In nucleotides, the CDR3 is TGTGCCACCTGGGACGGCCTGCCCATCGAGAATTATTATAAGAAACTCTTT. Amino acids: CATWDGLPIENYYKKLF.

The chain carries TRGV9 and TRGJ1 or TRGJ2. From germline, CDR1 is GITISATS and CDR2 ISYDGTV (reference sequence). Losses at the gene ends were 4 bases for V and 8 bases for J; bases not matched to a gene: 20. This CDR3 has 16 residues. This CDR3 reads CALWDNINPNRHKKLF. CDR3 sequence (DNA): TGTGCCTTGTGGGACAATATAAATCCCAACCGGCATAAGAAACTCTTT.

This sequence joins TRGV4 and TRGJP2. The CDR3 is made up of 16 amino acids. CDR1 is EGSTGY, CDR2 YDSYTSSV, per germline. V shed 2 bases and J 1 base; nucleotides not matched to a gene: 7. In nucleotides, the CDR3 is TGTGCCACCTGGGATGTGAGCCTTAGTAGTGATTGGATCAAGACGTTT. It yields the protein CATWDVSLSSDWIKTF.

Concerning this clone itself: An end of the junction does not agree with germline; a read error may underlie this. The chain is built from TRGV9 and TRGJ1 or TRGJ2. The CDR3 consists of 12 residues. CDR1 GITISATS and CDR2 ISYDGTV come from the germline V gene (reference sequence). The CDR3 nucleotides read TGTGCCTTGTGGGAGGTGCATTATAAAAAACTCTTT. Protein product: CALWEVHYKKLF.

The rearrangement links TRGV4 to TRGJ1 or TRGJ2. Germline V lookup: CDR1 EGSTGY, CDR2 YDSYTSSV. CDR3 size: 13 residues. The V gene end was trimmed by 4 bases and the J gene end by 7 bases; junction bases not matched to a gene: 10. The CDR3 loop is CATWDGHKYKKLF. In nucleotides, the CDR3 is TGTGCCACCTGGGACGGGCACAAATATAAGAAACTCTTT.

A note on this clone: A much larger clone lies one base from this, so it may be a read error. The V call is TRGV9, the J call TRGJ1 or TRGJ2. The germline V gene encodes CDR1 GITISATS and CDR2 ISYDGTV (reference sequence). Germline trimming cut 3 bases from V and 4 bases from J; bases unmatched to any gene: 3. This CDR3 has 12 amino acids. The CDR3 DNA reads TGTGCCTTGTGGGAGAAATATTATAAGAAACTCTTT. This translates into CALWEKYYKKLF.

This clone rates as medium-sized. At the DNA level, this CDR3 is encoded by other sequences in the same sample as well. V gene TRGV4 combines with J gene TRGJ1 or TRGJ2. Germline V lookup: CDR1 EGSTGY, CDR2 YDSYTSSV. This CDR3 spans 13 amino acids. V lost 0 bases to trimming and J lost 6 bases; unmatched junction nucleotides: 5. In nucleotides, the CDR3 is TGTGCCACCTGGGATGGGCCCGGTTATAAGAAACTCTTT. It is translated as CATWDGPGYKKLF.

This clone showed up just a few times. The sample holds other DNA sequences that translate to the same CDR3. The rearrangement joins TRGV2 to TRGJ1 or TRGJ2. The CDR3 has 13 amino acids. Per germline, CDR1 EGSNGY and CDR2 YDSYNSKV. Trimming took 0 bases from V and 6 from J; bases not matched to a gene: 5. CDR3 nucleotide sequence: TGTGCCACCTGGGACGGGCTTAGTTATAAGAAACTCTTT. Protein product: CATWDGLSYKKLF.

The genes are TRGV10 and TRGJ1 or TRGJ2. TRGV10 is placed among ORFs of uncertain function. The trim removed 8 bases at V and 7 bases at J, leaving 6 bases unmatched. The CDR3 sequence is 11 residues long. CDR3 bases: TGTGCTGCGTGGGATTGGTATAAGAAACTCTTT. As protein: CAAWDWYKKLF.

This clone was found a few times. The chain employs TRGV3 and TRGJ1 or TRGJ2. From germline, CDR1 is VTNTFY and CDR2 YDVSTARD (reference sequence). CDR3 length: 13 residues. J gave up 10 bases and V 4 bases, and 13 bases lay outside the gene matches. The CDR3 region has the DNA TGTGCCACCTGGGAAACCCAGTGTCGCAAGAAACTCTTT. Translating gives CATWETQCRKKLF.

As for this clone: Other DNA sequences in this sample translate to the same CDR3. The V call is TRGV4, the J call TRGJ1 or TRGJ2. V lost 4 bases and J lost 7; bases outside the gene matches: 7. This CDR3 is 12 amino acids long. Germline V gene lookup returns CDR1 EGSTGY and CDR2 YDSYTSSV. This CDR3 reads CATWDGRYKKLF. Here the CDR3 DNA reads TGTGCCACCTGGGACGGGCGGTATAAGAAACTCTTT.

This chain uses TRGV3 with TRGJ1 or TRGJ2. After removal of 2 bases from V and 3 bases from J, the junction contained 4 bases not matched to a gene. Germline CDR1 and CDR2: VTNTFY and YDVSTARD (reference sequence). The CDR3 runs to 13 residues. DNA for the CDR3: TGTGCCACCTGGGACACCCCTTATTATAAGAAACTCTTT. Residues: CATWDTPYYKKLF.

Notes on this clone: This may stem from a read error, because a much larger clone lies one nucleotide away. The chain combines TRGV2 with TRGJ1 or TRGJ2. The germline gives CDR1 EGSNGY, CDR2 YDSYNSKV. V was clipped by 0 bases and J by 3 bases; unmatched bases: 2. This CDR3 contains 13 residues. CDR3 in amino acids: CATWDGTYYKKLF. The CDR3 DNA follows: TGTGCCACCTGGGACGGGACTTATTATAAGAAACTCTTT.

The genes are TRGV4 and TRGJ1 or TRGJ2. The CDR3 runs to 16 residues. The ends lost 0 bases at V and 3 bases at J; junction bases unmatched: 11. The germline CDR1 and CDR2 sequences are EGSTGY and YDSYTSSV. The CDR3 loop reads CATWDGQDRLYYKKLF. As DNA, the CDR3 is TGTGCCACCTGGGATGGGCAGGATAGGCTTTATTATAAGAAACTCTTT.

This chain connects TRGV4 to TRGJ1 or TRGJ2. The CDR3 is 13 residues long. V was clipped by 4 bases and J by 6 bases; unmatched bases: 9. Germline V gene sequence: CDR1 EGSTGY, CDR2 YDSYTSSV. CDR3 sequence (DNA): TGTGCCACCTGGGACGAGGGGATTTATAAGAAACTCTTT. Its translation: CATWDEGIYKKLF.

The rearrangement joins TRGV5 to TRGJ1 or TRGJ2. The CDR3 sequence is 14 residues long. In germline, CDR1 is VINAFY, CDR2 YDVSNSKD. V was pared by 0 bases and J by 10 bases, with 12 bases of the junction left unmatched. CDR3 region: CATWDRPSEVKKLF. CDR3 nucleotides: TGTGCCACCTGGGACAGGCCAAGTGAGGTCAAGAAACTCTTT.

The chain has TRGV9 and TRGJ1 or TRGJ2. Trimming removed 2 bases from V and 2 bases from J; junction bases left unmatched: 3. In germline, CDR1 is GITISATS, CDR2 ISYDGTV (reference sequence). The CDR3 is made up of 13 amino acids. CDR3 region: CALWEAYYYKKLF. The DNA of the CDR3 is TGTGCCTTGTGGGAGGCCTATTATTATAAGAAACTCTTT.

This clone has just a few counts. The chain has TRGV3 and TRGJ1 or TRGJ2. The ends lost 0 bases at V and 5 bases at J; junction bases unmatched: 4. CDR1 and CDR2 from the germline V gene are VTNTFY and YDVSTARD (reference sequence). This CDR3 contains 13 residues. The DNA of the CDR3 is TGTGCCACCTGGGACAGGCAAAATTATAAGAAACTCTTT. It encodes CATWDRQNYKKLF.

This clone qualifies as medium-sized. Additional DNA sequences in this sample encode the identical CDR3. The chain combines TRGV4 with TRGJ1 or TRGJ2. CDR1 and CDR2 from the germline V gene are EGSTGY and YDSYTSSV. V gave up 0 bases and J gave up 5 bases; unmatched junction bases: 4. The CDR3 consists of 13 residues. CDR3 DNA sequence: TGTGCCACCTGGGATGGGCTAGATTATAAGAAACTCTTT. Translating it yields CATWDGLDYKKLF.

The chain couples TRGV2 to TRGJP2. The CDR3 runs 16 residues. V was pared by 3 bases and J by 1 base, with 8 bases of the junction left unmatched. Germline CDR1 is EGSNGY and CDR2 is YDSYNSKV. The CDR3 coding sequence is TGTGCCACCTGGGACTGGAACGGTAGTAGTGATTGGATCAAGACGTTT. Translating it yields CATWDWNGSSDWIKTF.

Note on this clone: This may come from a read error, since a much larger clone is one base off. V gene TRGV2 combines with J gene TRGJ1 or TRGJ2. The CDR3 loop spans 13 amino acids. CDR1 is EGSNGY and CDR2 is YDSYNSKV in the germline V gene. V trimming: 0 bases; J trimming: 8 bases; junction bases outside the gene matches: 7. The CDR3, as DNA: TGTGCCACCTGGGACGGGCCGGATCATAAGAAACTCTTT. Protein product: CATWDGPDHKKLF.

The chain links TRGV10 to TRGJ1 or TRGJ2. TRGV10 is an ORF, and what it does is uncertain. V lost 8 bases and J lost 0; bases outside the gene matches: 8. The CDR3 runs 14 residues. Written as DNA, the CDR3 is TGTGCTGCGTGGGATTCAGCGAATTATTATAAGAAACTCTTT. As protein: CAAWDSANYYKKLF.